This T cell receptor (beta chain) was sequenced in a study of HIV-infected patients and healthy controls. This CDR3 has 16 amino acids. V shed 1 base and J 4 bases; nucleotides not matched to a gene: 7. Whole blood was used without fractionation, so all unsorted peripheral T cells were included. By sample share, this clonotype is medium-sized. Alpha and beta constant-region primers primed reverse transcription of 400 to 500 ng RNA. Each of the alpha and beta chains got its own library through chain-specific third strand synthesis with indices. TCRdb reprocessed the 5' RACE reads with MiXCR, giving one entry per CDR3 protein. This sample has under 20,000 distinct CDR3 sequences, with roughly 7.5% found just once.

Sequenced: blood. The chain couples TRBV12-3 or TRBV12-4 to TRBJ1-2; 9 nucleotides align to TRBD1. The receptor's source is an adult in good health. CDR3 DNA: TGTGCCAGCAGTTTAGGGACAGGGGCCGTCAGCTATGGCTACACCTTC. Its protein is CASSLGTGAVSYGYTF.